These T cell receptor beta chains were read from a single sample in a study of T cell responses to AZD1222 COVID-19 vaccine. The table came from immunoSEQ multiplex PCR; TCRdb's copy has only in-frame clones and leaves some out. The data hold roughly 140,000 clones, with around 89% observed a single time. Sequencing used peripheral blood, obtained on day 0 of AZD1222 vaccination. The source of these receptors is an adult in good health. Each CDR3 is given with its conserved first and last residue. A D gene is named only where the DNA matches it firmly. A clone size is listed for some rows: how often the clone was seen (once, few, many), or a class if it is expanded.

size	length	D	V	J	DNA	CDR3
-	13	-	TRBV4-1	TRBJ1-2	TGCGCCAGCAGCCAAGGCACGGCCTATGGCTACACCTTC	CASSQGTAYGYTF
once	11	-	TRBV7-9	TRBJ1-1	TGTGCCACTATGATGAACACTGAAGCTTTCTTT	CATMMNTEAFF
-	15	-	TRBV5-1	TRBJ2-7	TGCGCCAGCAGCTTGGATGGTGGGGGCTCCTACGAGCAGTACTTC	CASSLDGGGSYEQYF
-	17	-	TRBV18	TRBJ1-3	TGTGCCAGCTCACCACCGAATCGACCGGCATCTGGAAACACCATATATTTT	CASSPPNRPASGNTIYF
-	14	-	TRBV9	TRBJ2-2	TGTGCCAGCAGCGTAGGCGGAGCCACCGGGGAGCTGTTTTTT	CASSVGGATGELFF
-	16	TRBD2	TRBV14	TRBJ2-1	TGTGCCAGCAGCCCACGGACTAGCGGAACCTACAATGAGCAGTTCTTC	CASSPRTSGTYNEQFF
-	15	-	TRBV5-1	TRBJ2-3	TGCGCCAGCAGCTTGAATACGGCGGGAACGGATACGCAGTATTTT	CASSLNTAGTDTQYF
-	16	TRBD1	TRBV28	TRBJ1-5	TGTGCCAGCAGTTCAGGGGGCCCTCTTAGCAATCAGCCCCAGCATTTT	CASSSGGPLSNQPQHF
-	14	-	TRBV18	TRBJ1-1	TGTGCCAGCTCCCCAAACAGCGGAGGGACTGAAGCTTTCTTT	CASSPNSGGTEAFF
-	12	-	TRBV29-1	TRBJ2-1	TGCAGCGTTGTTCAGGGCACGGATGAGCAGTTCTTC	CSVVQGTDEQFF
-	16	-	TRBV7-9	TRBJ2-4	TGTGCCAGCAGCCCAGGGTTCTCCTTAGCCAAAAACATTCAGTACTTC	CASSPGFSLAKNIQYF
once	14	TRBD1	TRBV4-2	TRBJ1-2	TGTGCCAGCAGCCAAAAGGGGGCGAACTATGGCTACACCTTC	CASSQKGANYGYTF
-	16	-	TRBV28	TRBJ1-1	TGTGCCAGCAGTTTAGACCTCAGGACTGTGAACACTGAAGCTTTCTTT	CASSLDLRTVNTEAFF
-	13	-	TRBV6-5	TRBJ1-5	TGTGCCAGCAAAGGGCAGTACAATCAGCCCCAGCATTTT	CASKGQYNQPQHF
-	18	-	TRBV7-6	TRBJ2-1	TGTGCCAGCAGCTTGGGGTCGTGGCTAGCGAAAACCTACAATGAGCAGTTCTTC	CASSLGSWLAKTYNEQFF
-	14	TRBD1	TRBV6-5	TRBJ1-1	TGTGCCAGCAGTTTGACAGGGGGGAACACTGAAGCTTTCTTT	CASSLTGGNTEAFF
-	16	-	TRBV11-3	TRBJ2-5	TGTGCCAGCAGCTTAGGGGGGACGGGAATTAAAGAGACCCAGTACTTC	CASSLGGTGIKETQYF
-	16	-	TRBV3-1/TRBV3-2	TRBJ1-6	TGTGCCAGCAGCCAAGATTTTGGTCACAACCCTTCACCCCTCCACTTT	CASSQDFGHNPSPLHF
-	14	TRBD1	TRBV30	TRBJ1-6	TGTGCCTGGAGTGGGGACAGGGTTGGTTCACCCCTCCACTTT	CAWSGDRVGSPLHF
-	15	-	TRBV30	TRBJ1-2	TGTGCCTGGAGTGCCTCGAGGGGGAAACGTAATGGCTACACCTTC	CAWSASRGKRNGYTF
-	13	-	TRBV11-2	TRBJ2-5	TGTGCCAGCCGACGGAACCCCCAAGAGACCCAGTACTTC	CASRRNPQETQYF
-	12	-	TRBV5-8	TRBJ1-1	TGTGCCAGCAGCGGGAACAACCGCGCAGCTTTCTTT	CASSGNNRAAFF
-	13	-	TRBV6-1	TRBJ1-6	TGTGCCAGCAGTGAGCGGGGGCTTTCACCCCTCCACTTT	CASSERGLSPLHF
-	13	-	TRBV14	TRBJ1-1	TGTGCCAGCTCCCGTAGGGAGGCAACTGAAGCTTTCTTT	CASSRREATEAFF
-	13	-	TRBV27	TRBJ2-1	TGTGCCAGCGCCGGGACTTTCGTCGCTGAGCAGTTCTTC	CASAGTFVAEQFF
-	15	-	TRBV7-8	TRBJ2-1	TGTGCCAGCAGCTTATTGGGGACGGTAAACAATGAGCAGTTCTTC	CASSLLGTVNNEQFF
-	14	-	TRBV25-1	TRBJ2-2	TGTGCCAGCAGGAGGGGGGAGGACACCGGGGAGCTGTTTTTT	CASRRGEDTGELFF
-	11	-	TRBV6-2/TRBV6-3	TRBJ1-2	TGTGCCAGCAGTTACGGTCGGGGCTACACCTTC	CASSYGRGYTF
-	14	-	TRBV6-1	TRBJ2-7	TGTGCCAGCAGTGAATTAGACGGCCACTACGAGCAGTACTTC	CASSELDGHYEQYF
-	16	TRBD2	TRBV5-6	TRBJ2-1	TGTGCCAGCAGCTCCTCGAGCAGAGCGGGGTACAATGAGCAGTTCTTC	CASSSSSRAGYNEQFF
-	15	TRBD2	TRBV20-1	TRBJ2-7	TGCAGTGCTAGTCCATCTAGCGGGAAAACCTACGAGCAGTACTTC	CSASPSSGKTYEQYF
-	13	-	TRBV19	TRBJ2-1	TGTGCCAGTAGTATCCAGCCTCGGAATGAGCAGTTCTTC	CASSIQPRNEQFF
-	13	TRBD2	TRBV6-5	TRBJ2-3	TGTGCCAGCAGGGGGGGGTTCACAGATACGCAGTATTTT	CASRGGFTDTQYF
-	14	-	TRBV15	TRBJ1-2	TGTGCCACCAGCAGAGATCGGGGGGTTCGTGGCTACACCTTC	CATSRDRGVRGYTF
once	13	-	TRBV3-1/TRBV3-2	TRBJ1-1	TGTGCCAGCAGCCAAGTATTGAACACTGAAGCTTTCTTT	CASSQVLNTEAFF
once	14	-	TRBV9	TRBJ1-6	TGTGCCAGCAGCGCCGCTGGGGGTAACTCACCCCTCCACTTT	CASSAAGGNSPLHF
-	16	TRBD1	TRBV6-6	TRBJ1-5	TGTGCCAGCAGTTACTCGAGGGCAGGGGGCAGTCAGCCCCAGCATTTT	CASSYSRAGGSQPQHF
-	13	-	TRBV29-1	TRBJ2-3	TGCAGCGTTGGGCAGGGCAGCACAGATACGCAGTATTTT	CSVGQGSTDTQYF
-	15	TRBD2	TRBV18	TRBJ2-1	TGTGCCAGCTCACCCCCAGCGGGGACTTACAATGAGCAGTTCTTC	CASSPPAGTYNEQFF
-	14	-	TRBV30	TRBJ1-5	TGTGCCTGGAGTGTACGTCAGGGCGGTCAGCCCCAGCATTTT	CAWSVRQGGQPQHF
-	13	TRBD2	TRBV3-1/TRBV3-2	TRBJ2-1	TGTGCCAGCGGAAAACTAGCGGGCAATGAGCAGTTCTTC	CASGKLAGNEQFF
few	20	TRBD1	TRBV7-8	TRBJ2-5	TGTGCCAGCAGCCGTCCAATCGGACAGGGGGGTTTGGGACCGCAAGAGACCCAGTACTTC	CASSRPIGQGGLGPQETQYF
-	15	TRBD1	TRBV18	TRBJ2-7	TGTGCCAGCTCACCCGGAACGGACAGGGGGGGCGAGCAGTACTTC	CASSPGTDRGGEQYF
-	13	-	TRBV9	TRBJ1-2	TGTGCCAGCAGCGTAGGCGGGAACTATGGCTACACCTTC	CASSVGGNYGYTF
-	12	TRBD1	TRBV29-1	TRBJ1-2	TGCAGCGTTGAAAGGACAGGGAGTGGCTACACCTTC	CSVERTGSGYTF
-	13	-	TRBV6-6	TRBJ1-3	TGTGCCAGCAGTTCCACTCAGGGAAACACCATATATTTT	CASSSTQGNTIYF
-	11	-	TRBV20-1	TRBJ1-4	TGCAGTGCCGGGGATCTGGTGGAACTGTTTTTT	CSAGDLVELFF